This is a list of T cell receptor beta chains from one sample in a study of T cells in localized non-small cell lung cancer. Only in-frame clones appear in the TCRdb table, and some are missing; sequencing was by immunoSEQ multiplex PCR. The repertoire has about 70,000 clones, less than 90% of them found once; the top ten carry 20% to 25%. The sample consisted of peripheral blood, taken before any cancer treatment. Every receptor here comes from a male donor aged 60 or older with stage III squamous cell lung carcinoma. CDR3s include the opening cysteine and the closing phenylalanine or tryptophan. D genes are given only for firm matches. The size entry is marked missing in some rows and otherwise reads once, few, many or a size class.

V	D	J	size	length	CDR3	DNA
TRBV5-6	TRBD1	TRBJ1-5	NA	15	CASSFGQGSNQPQHF	TGTGCCAGCAGCTTCGGACAGGGGAGCAATCAGCCCCAGCATTTT
TRBV5-1	NA	TRBJ1-4	NA	15	CASSLTGLETEKLFF	TGCGCCAGCAGCTTGACAGGGTTAGAGACTGAAAAACTGTTTTTT
TRBV7-3	TRBD1	TRBJ1-5	NA	16	CASIPWTGVVNQPQHF	TGTGCCAGCATCCCTTGGACAGGAGTAGTCAATCAGCCCCAGCATTTT
TRBV5-1	TRBD2	TRBJ2-5	once	15	CASSTPGTSVETQYF	TGCGCCAGCAGCACCCCCGGGACTAGCGTAGAGACCCAGTACTTC
TRBV7-2	NA	TRBJ1-4	NA	14	CASSSGAGSEKLFF	TGTGCCAGCAGCTCCGGGGCAGGGAGTGAAAAACTGTTTTTT
TRBV10-3	NA	TRBJ2-3	few	13	CAISVSNTDTQYF	TGTGCCATCAGTGTCAGTAACACAGATACGCAGTATTTT
TRBV30	NA	TRBJ1-2	NA	16	CAWSRGWDLANYGYTF	TGTGCCTGGAGTCGAGGTTGGGACTTAGCTAACTATGGCTACACCTTC
TRBV29-1	TRBD2	TRBJ2-1	NA	14	CSAVGLAGYNEQFF	TGCAGCGCCGTGGGACTAGCGGGTTACAATGAGCAGTTCTTC
TRBV6-5	NA	TRBJ2-2	NA	14	CASRRDGETGELFF	TGTGCCAGCAGGAGGGACGGGGAAACCGGGGAGCTGTTTTTT
TRBV5-1	TRBD1	TRBJ1-5	once	16	CASSLGGTGSNQPQHF	TGCGCCAGCAGCTTGGGTGGGACAGGGTCCAATCAGCCCCAGCATTTT
TRBV19	NA	TRBJ1-1	few	13	CASSLGKNTEAFF	TGTGCCAGTAGTTTAGGGAAGAACACTGAAGCTTTCTTT
TRBV30	NA	TRBJ1-4	NA	16	CAWSKGATGGREKLFF	TGTGCCTGGAGTAAAGGGGCGACAGGCGGGAGGGAAAAACTGTTTTTT
TRBV2	NA	TRBJ1-1	NA	15	CASSTQVAPNTEAFF	TGTGCCAGCAGTACCCAGGTGGCACCGAACACTGAAGCTTTCTTT
TRBV7-6	NA	TRBJ1-2	NA	12	CASSFNREGYTF	TGTGCCAGCAGCTTTAACAGGGAGGGCTACACCTTC
TRBV28	NA	TRBJ1-5	NA	15	CASSRITQVSGPQHF	TGTGCCAGCAGTCGAATAACACAGGTTAGCGGGCCCCAGCATTTT
TRBV19	NA	TRBJ1-2	NA	11	CASKEGHGYTF	TGTGCCAGTAAAGAGGGTCATGGCTACACCTTC
TRBV7-2	NA	TRBJ1-1	NA	13	CASNKDGNTEAFF	TGTGCCAGCAACAAAGACGGGAACACTGAAGCTTTCTTT
TRBV5-1	NA	TRBJ2-2	NA	16	CASSLGDGRNTGELFF	TGCGCCAGCAGCTTAGGGGACGGCCGGAACACCGGGGAGCTGTTTTTT
TRBV7-8	TRBD1	TRBJ2-1	NA	15	CASSSSPGQVNEQFF	TGTGCCAGCAGCTCCTCCCCGGGACAGGTCAATGAGCAGTTCTTC
TRBV30	NA	TRBJ1-6	NA	15	CAWRGASSYNSPLHF	TGTGCCTGGAGGGGGGCTAGCTCCTATAATTCACCCCTCCACTTT
TRBV5-1	NA	TRBJ1-1	NA	15	CASSLTSVLNTEAFF	TGCGCCAGCAGCCTTACATCGGTTTTGAACACTGAAGCTTTCTTT
TRBV2	TRBD2	TRBJ2-3	NA	16	CASTLGLSGGTDTQYF	TGTGCCAGCACTCTTGGGCTTAGCGGGGGGACAGATACGCAGTATTTT
TRBV4-1	TRBD1	TRBJ1-1	few	16	CASSQPSGGQGIAAFF	TGCGCCAGCAGCCAACCGAGTGGGGGACAGGGGATCGCAGCTTTCTTT
TRBV6-6	TRBD1	TRBJ2-5	few	12	CASKGQQETQYF	TGTGCCAGCAAGGGACAGCAAGAGACCCAGTACTTC
TRBV5-1	NA	TRBJ2-6	NA	17	CASSWQGTISGANVLTF	TGCGCCAGCAGCTGGCAGGGTACAATATCTGGGGCCAACGTCCTGACTTTC
TRBV18	TRBD1	TRBJ1-4	NA	15	CASSPDRGGNEKLFF	TGTGCCAGCTCACCAGACAGGGGTGGTAATGAAAAACTGTTTTTT
TRBV11-2	NA	TRBJ1-3	NA	12	CASSHEGVSIYF	TGTGCCAGCAGCCATGAGGGAGTCTCCATATATTTT
TRBV4-2	NA	TRBJ1-6	NA	14	CASSQDGINSPLHF	TGTGCCAGCAGCCAAGACGGAATTAATTCACCCCTCCACTTT
TRBV18	TRBD1	TRBJ2-2	NA	15	CASSRGQLNTGELFF	TGTGCCAGCTCACGGGGACAGCTGAACACCGGGGAGCTGTTTTTT
TRBV10-3	NA	TRBJ1-5	NA	16	CAISEGGPKGNQPQHF	TGTGCCATCAGTGAGGGGGGGCCTAAGGGGAATCAGCCCCAGCATTTT
TRBV5-4	TRBD2	TRBJ2-1	NA	15	CASIEVAGGREEQFF	TGTGCCAGCATAGAGGTAGCGGGGGGACGAGAAGAGCAGTTCTTC
TRBV27	NA	TRBJ1-2	NA	14	CASSSGRGDYGYTF	TGTGCCAGCAGTTCGGGACGGGGAGACTATGGCTACACCTTC
TRBV28	TRBD1	TRBJ2-1	NA	17	CASSIAPPRGLDNEQFF	TGTGCCAGCAGCATCGCTCCCCCCAGGGGGCTAGACAATGAGCAGTTCTTC
TRBV4-3	TRBD2	TRBJ2-2	NA	18	CASSQDILAGANTGELFF	TGCGCCAGCAGCCAAGATATACTAGCGGGGGCGAACACCGGGGAGCTGTTTTTT
TRBV19	TRBD2	TRBJ2-4	NA	17	CASSIALSGGAKNIQYF	TGTGCCAGTAGTATCGCCCTGAGCGGGGGAGCCAAAAACATTCAGTACTTC
TRBV19	NA	TRBJ1-4	NA	13	CASSIPANEKLFF	TGTGCCAGTAGTATCCCTGCTAATGAAAAACTGTTTTTT
TRBV10-1	NA	TRBJ1-5	NA	17	CASSDRDLQISNQPQHF	TGCGCCAGCAGTGATAGAGACCTCCAAATCAGCAATCAGCCCCAGCATTTT
TRBV5-1	TRBD1	TRBJ1-1	NA	15	CASSTGQGQNTEAFF	TGCGCCAGCAGCACGGGACAGGGGCAGAACACTGAAGCTTTCTTT
TRBV30	TRBD1	TRBJ1-2	once	12	CAWGTGVYGYTF	TGTGCCTGGGGGACAGGCGTGTATGGCTACACCTTC
TRBV30	TRBD1	TRBJ1-6	NA	20	CAWSPIYRTGDYGFGSPLHF	TGTGCCTGGAGTCCAATTTACCGAACAGGGGACTACGGATTCGGATCACCCCTCCACTTT
TRBV14	NA	TRBJ1-2	NA	14	CASSRPGTNYGYTF	TGTGCCAGCAGTAGACCAGGCACTAACTATGGCTACACCTTC
TRBV29-1	NA	TRBJ1-2	NA	14	CSVEGGNQNYGYTF	TGCAGCGTTGAGGGGGGGAACCAGAACTATGGCTACACCTTC
TRBV2	NA	TRBJ2-7	NA	16	CASSDEDYLRGYEQYF	TGTGCCAGCAGTGACGAGGACTACCTTAGGGGCTACGAGCAGTACTTC